This TCR beta chain was captured in a study of kidney transplant recipient with SARS-CoV-2 infection. This clonotype was counted at least ten times. Germline assignment: CDR1 MNHEY and CDR2 SMNVEV (reference sequence). The CDR3 covers 17 residues. The J segment lost 0 bases and the V segment lost 2 bases, leaving 7 bases of the junction unmatched. TCRdb re-derived calls from the reads in MiXCR, one entry per CDR3 protein. The sample shows approximately 240,000 distinct CDR3 sequences, under 35% of them seen only once. Sequenced here: a blood sample, sampled at baseline and on approximately day 120 from a kidney transplant recipient. V is TRBV27 and J is TRBJ1-5; 7 bases agree with TRBD1. This clonotype was sampled from a male patient between 25 and 40 years old who had COVID-19 and was a kidney transplant recipient. Some T cells may be provided by the graft donor. The CDR3 reads CASSLVCGQVSNQPQHF. CDR3 nucleotides: TGTGCCAGCAGTTTAGTTTGTGGACAGGTTAGCAATCAGCCCCAGCATTTT.